Here is one T cell receptor beta chain with its context. Its matching antigen is unknown. The data were obtained in a study of shared clonotypes between healthy human individuals. As for the study in general: Donors consisted of two women and a few men between 18 and 49. Each donor contributed plates that comprised three CD4 naive, three CD4 memory, two CD8 naive and one CD8 memory. Study-level results: Across subsets, estimated richness was generally greater for naive than for memory populations.

Clones were sequenced by immunoSEQ multiplex PCR, and TCRdb holds only the in-frame ones, with some missing. The sample carries about 2.5 million clones, 80% to 95% recorded once. The CDR3 has 17 amino acids. V trimming: 4 bases; J trimming: 8 bases; junction bases outside the gene matches: 16. The germline V gene encodes CDR1 SGHNT and CDR2 YYREEE (reference sequence). Into CD45RA+ naive and CD45RA-negative memory subsets, the CD4+ cells were split. J is TRBJ2-1 and V is TRBV5-4, with 9 positions matching TRBD2. Sequenced input: naive CD4+ T cells from PBMCs. Subset described: CD45RA+ positively selected. The source is a man aged 18 to 30 in good health. Some clones in this sample may be carry-over from other donors' samples. The DNA for the CDR3 is TGTGCCAGCAGCGGGCCCGCGGGTAGCGGGAGCCGCTATGAGCAGTTCTTC. Translated: CASSGPAGSGSRYEQFF.